Here is one T cell receptor (beta chain) with its context. Sequencing used immunoSEQ multiplex PCR; TCRdb keeps in-frame clones, though not all of them. Of 100,000 to 120,000 clones in the sample, about 80% were seen once. Germline V lookup: CDR1 MNHNY, CDR2 SVGAGI (reference sequence). V was pared by 1 base and J by 5 bases, with 3 bases between. CDR3 size: 12 residues. This record belongs to a study of control samples from healthy donors and cancer patients. This clonotype was sampled from a woman aged 45-65 years in good health. The V call is TRBV6-6, the J call TRBJ1-5; D is uncertain. Material: blood. CDR3: CASSYWDQPQHF. In nucleotides, the CDR3 is TGTGCCAGCAGTTACTGGGATCAGCCCCAGCATTTT.